Below are 13 T cell receptor beta chains sequenced from a single sample in a study of cytomegalovirus exposure and HLA in healthy donors. The assay was immunoSEQ multiplex PCR, and TCRdb's table has in-frame clones only and misses some. Among about 83,000 clones, 95% to 97% were seen once, and the ten largest hold approximately 1.3%. The sequenced sample was PBMCs. The receptor source for this set is a woman aged 18-30 years in good health and CMV-seronegative.

The chain combines TRBV28 with TRBJ2-3, with 10 bases that match TRBD2. Germline loops: CDR1 MDHEN, CDR2 SYDVKM. The CDR3 is 16 amino acids. J was trimmed by 1 base and V by 7 bases; bases with no gene match: 8. The CDR3 loop reads CASTHHLAGGTDTQYF. For the CDR3, the DNA is TGTGCCAGCACCCACCACCTAGCGGGAGGCACAGATACGCAGTATTTT.

The sample holds one count of this clone. This chain links TRBV10-2 with TRBJ2-7; 7 bases are a match to TRBD1. The CDR3 totals 14 residues. From germline, CDR1 is WSHSY and CDR2 SAAADI. The V segment lost 9 bases and the J segment 5 bases; nucleotides outside the gene matches: 13. CDR3 region: CASHPAGGADEQYF. CDR3 bases: TGCGCCAGTCACCCGGCAGGGGGTGCAGACGAGCAGTACTTC.

The chain combines TRBV27 with TRBJ1-2, with TRBD1 as a possible D gene (6 bases). The CDR3 has 13 amino acids. The V gene's germline CDR1 is MNHEY and CDR2 SMNVEV (reference sequence). Trimming pared 10 bases from V and 4 bases from J, leaving 16 bases between. The CDR3 sequence: CATQDSWGYGYTF. The CDR3 coding sequence is TGTGCCACCCAGGACAGCTGGGGCTATGGCTACACCTTC.

CDR3 coding DNA: TGTGCCAGCAGTTCCGATGGACAGGGTTTCGACGAGCAGTACTTC. It encodes CASSSDGQGFDEQYF. The V gene is TRBV7-9, the J gene TRBJ2-7; 8 bases are a match to TRBD1. The length of the CDR3 is 15 residues. The germline CDR1 and CDR2 sequences are SEHNR and FQNEAQ (reference sequence). With V trimmed by 6 bases and J by 5 bases, 12 bases remained unmatched.

This clone was detected only once. The chain recombines TRBV5-1 with TRBJ1-1; D is undetermined. V gave up 4 bases and J gave up 1 base, with 14 bases separating them. The CDR3 has 15 amino acids. Germline V CDR1 and CDR2: SGHRS, YFSETQ. The CDR3 DNA is TGCGCCAGCAGCCCCCGCGAGGGAGGGAACACTGAAGCTTTCTTT. Amino acids: CASSPREGGNTEAFF. Based on the CDR3 plus reference TRBV5-1 and TRBJ1-1, the full variable domain is KAGVTQTPRYLIKTRGQQVTLSCSPISGHRSVSWYQQTPGQGLQFLFEYFSETQRNKGNFPGRFSGRQFSNSRSEMNVSTLELGDSALYLCASSPREGGNTEAFFGQGTRLTVV.

The V gene is TRBV15, the J gene TRBJ2-7, with 8 positions matching TRBD1. Germline-derived CDR1 and CDR2 are LNHNV and YYDKDF (reference sequence). Trimming removed 0 bases from V and 7 bases from J; junction bases left unmatched: 8. This CDR3 region has 15 residues. In DNA, the CDR3 is TGTGCCACCAGCAGAGATATCGGACAGGGTCAAGAGCAGTACTTC. It translates to CATSRDIGQGQEQYF.

This chain joins TRBV7-8 and TRBJ2-1; TRBD2 agrees at 13 bases. CDR1 and CDR2 (germline): SGHVS, FQNEAQ. V shed 2 bases and J 8 bases; nucleotides not matched to a gene: 9. This CDR3 region has 17 residues. The CDR3 loop is CASSLFGTSGIPDEQFF. DNA for the CDR3: TGTGCCAGCAGCTTATTCGGGACTAGCGGGATACCCGATGAGCAGTTCTTC.

In this sample, this clone turned up once. The gene calls are TRBV28 and TRBJ2-7, with D perhaps TRBD1 (5 bases). Germline CDR1 is MDHEN and CDR2 is SYDVKM. V was clipped by 3 bases and J by 2 bases, with 11 bases between them. The length of the CDR3 is 14 residues. CDR3 sequence: CASSLKGPTYEQYF. The CDR3 DNA sequence: TGTGCCAGCAGTTTGAAGGGGCCCACCTACGAGCAGTACTTC.

This clone appeared a few times. The chain joins TRBV9 to TRBJ2-7, with TRBD2 identical over 10 bases. This CDR3 is 14 amino acids long. V lost 0 bases and J lost 10; bases outside the gene matches: 7. Germline values: CDR1 SGDLS, CDR2 YYNGEE. CDR3 DNA sequence: TGTGCCAGCAGCGTAGGGGCGACTAGCGGGCTTCAGTACTTC. Encoded protein: CASSVGATSGLQYF.

This clone turned up a few times. The V call is TRBV6-1, the J call TRBJ1-5; D not resolved. The CDR3 loop spans 12 amino acids. Trimming shortened V by 1 base and J by 6 bases, and 4 bases separated the two germline ends. Germline V gene lookup returns CDR1 MNHNS and CDR2 SASEGT. The CDR3 region is CASSEGPQPQHF. DNA for the CDR3: TGTGCCAGCAGTGAAGGGCCTCAGCCCCAGCATTTT.

This clone showed up just once. V gene TRBV10-2 combines with J gene TRBJ2-1, with 7 bases that match TRBD1. Germline CDR1 WSHSY, CDR2 SAAADI. V was clipped by 8 bases and J by 4 bases; unmatched bases: 8. This CDR3 contains 14 residues. The CDR3 loop is CASSEGDRYNEQFF. Here the CDR3 DNA reads TGCGCCAGCTCTGAAGGGGACAGATACAATGAGCAGTTCTTC.

This clone has only one observation. V usage is TRBV7-8 and J usage is TRBJ2-2; 8 bases agree with TRBD2. The junction had 8 bases not matched to a gene; V was cut back by 8 bases and J by 6 bases. The CDR3 spans 14 residues. CDR1 and CDR2 from the germline V gene are SGHVS and FQNEAQ. The CDR3, as DNA: TGTGCCAGCTCCGTGGCGGGAGGTGCCGGGGAGCTGTTTTTT. Protein product: CASSVAGGAGELFF.

The genes are TRBV6-1 and TRBJ1-5, with D tentatively TRBD1 (6 bases). V gave up 4 bases and J gave up 4 bases, with 14 bases separating them. The CDR3 covers 15 residues. CDR1 is MNHNS, CDR2 SASEGT, per germline. This CDR3 is CASSVWSGENQPQHF. The DNA for the CDR3 is TGTGCCAGCAGTGTATGGTCAGGGGAGAATCAGCCCCAGCATTTT.